A single sample is the source of the 22 T cell receptor beta chains below, sequenced in a study of blood T cell repertoires in COVID-19 (dated by TCRdb to 2019 to 2021). Library prep was done by the immunoSEQ multiplex PCR assay. TCRdb stores this immuneACCESS table with in-frame sequences only. Part of the clones is absent; in the studies checked, under half of the shortfall reflects unresolved V genes, and no reason is known for the rest. The sample table lists fewer than 200,000 clones, roughly 80% of them with a count of one. Jointly, the top ten make up about 8% of the sample. Specimen: peripheral blood. The receptors come from a woman aged 60-70 years with COVID-19, enrolled during active disease.

This chain uses TRBV3-1 (or the pseudogene TRBV3-2) with TRBJ1-2; TRBD1 matches at 7 bases. The CDR3 length is 15 residues. Looked up from germline, CDR1 is LGHDT and CDR2 is YNNKEL (reference sequence). J was trimmed by 4 bases and V by 1 base; bases with no gene match: 6. CDR3: CASSQGGQFIYGYTF. In DNA, the CDR3 is TGTGCCAGCAGCCAAGGGGGACAGTTCATCTATGGCTACACCTTC.

The rearrangement uses TRBV5-1 and TRBJ2-3; 7 bases are shared with TRBD1. Germline V gene data show CDR1 as SGHRS and CDR2 as YFSETQ. V lost 0 bases, J lost 0 bases, and 4 bases stayed unmatched. This CDR3 is built from 16 residues. CDR3 nucleotide sequence: TGCGCCAGCAGCTTGGAAGGGGACAGTAGCACAGATACGCAGTATTTT. Translating gives CASSLEGDSSTDTQYF.

This chain uses TRBV6-6 with TRBJ2-7, with 12 bases that match TRBD1. The CDR3 runs to 16 residues. Germline V gene data show CDR1 as MNHNY and CDR2 as SVGAGI (reference sequence). The junction had 12 bases not matched to a gene; V was cut back by 10 bases and J by 2 bases. CDR3: CATGSGQGALPYEQYF. The DNA of the CDR3 is TGTGCCACCGGGTCGGGACAGGGGGCTCTCCCCTACGAGCAGTACTTC.

The chain joins TRBV6-1 to TRBJ1-4; D not resolved. Germline lookup yields CDR1 MNHNS and CDR2 SASEGT. This CDR3 is 16 amino acids long. Trimming took off 1 base at V and 7 bases at J, with 16 bases between the two ends. CDR3 bases: TGTGCCAGCAGTGAAGGTGGCGATTATTCGGGTGAAAAACTGTTTTTT. The encoded protein is CASSEGGDYSGEKLFF.

This clone has only a few counts. The chain employs TRBV28 and TRBJ2-3; 10 bases agree with TRBD2. The V gene's germline CDR1 is MDHEN and CDR2 SYDVKM. The CDR3 is 17 residues long. J gave up 4 bases and V 3 bases, and 10 bases lay outside the gene matches. This CDR3 is CASSFMGSGGRADTQYF. As DNA, the CDR3 is TGTGCCAGCAGTTTTATGGGTAGCGGGGGGCGGGCAGATACGCAGTATTTT.

The table lists this clone with a count of one. V and J are TRBV2 and TRBJ1-5; 10 bases line up with TRBD1. The CDR3 is made up of 16 amino acids. CDR1 is SNHLY and CDR2 is FYNNEI in the germline V gene. Losses at the gene ends were 1 base for V and 8 bases for J; bases not matched to a gene: 8. The CDR3 nucleotides are TGTGCCAGCAGTGAAGGTAGACAGGGGGCTGCGGAGCCCCAGCATTTT. Its protein product is CASSEGRQGAAEPQHF.

The rearrangement links TRBV12-3 or TRBV12-4 to TRBJ2-3, with TRBD1 as a possible D gene (5 bases). The V and J ends lost 2 bases and 10 bases respectively, with 7 bases between them. The CDR3 length is 11 residues. CDR3 residues: CASSLQGAQYF. The CDR3 DNA is TGTGCCAGCAGTTTACAGGGTGCGCAGTATTTT.

This clone was detected only a few times. Other DNA sequences within the sample encode an identical CDR3. This chain connects TRBV9 to TRBJ2-2, with D possibly matching TRBD1 (6 bases). The V end was cut by 4 bases, the J end by 8 bases, with 12 bases between. Germline loops: CDR1 SGDLS, CDR2 YYNGEE. This CDR3 has 13 residues. The CDR3 is CASSLTGSGELFF. CDR3 nucleotide sequence: TGTGCCAGCAGCCTTACAGGGTCGGGGGAGCTGTTTTTT.

This clone was recorded a few times. This chain uses TRBV2 with TRBJ1-2, with a possible D match to TRBD1 (6 bases). V gave up 11 bases and J gave up 4 bases, with 11 bases separating them. Germline-derived CDR1 and CDR2 are SNHLY and FYNNEI. The CDR3 has 11 residues. The CDR3 region is CAGQTGYGYTF. For the CDR3, the DNA is TGTGCCGGCCAGACAGGCTATGGCTACACCTTC.

This chain links TRBV2 with TRBJ1-5; tentative D call: TRBD1 (6 bases). The V gene lost 6 bases and the J gene lost 9 bases, with 24 bases spanning the gap. There are 16 residues in the CDR3. The germline CDR1 and CDR2 sequences are SNHLY and FYNNEI. The CDR3 is CASSNRQAVGGAPQHF. In nucleotides, the CDR3 is TGTGCCAGCAGCAACCGGCAGGCCGTGGGGGGGGCGCCCCAGCATTTT.

The chain combines TRBV19 with TRBJ1-6; 9 nucleotides agree with TRBD1. Germline CDR1 reads LNHDA; CDR2 reads SQIVND (reference sequence). V dropped 0 bases and J dropped 10; count of bases not matched to a gene: 7. The length of the CDR3 is 16 residues. In DNA, the CDR3 is TGTGCCAGTAGTATAGATCCCGGGACAGGGAACTCACCCCTCCACTTT. It specifies CASSIDPGTGNSPLHF.

The rearrangement joins TRBV19 to TRBJ2-2; 8 positions match TRBD2. Germline CDR1 is LNHDA and CDR2 is SQIVND (reference sequence). V trimming: 2 bases; J trimming: 1 base; junction bases outside the gene matches: 6. The CDR3 extends over 17 amino acids. The CDR3 DNA reads TGTGCCAGTAGTATAACGGGTAGCGGGGTGAACACCGGGGAGCTGTTTTTT. Amino acid sequence: CASSITGSGVNTGELFF. Drawing the rest from reference TRBV19 and TRBJ2-2, the complete variable domain is DGGITQSPKYLFRKEGQNVTLSCEQNLNHDAMYWYRQDPGQGLRLIYYSQIVNDFQKGDIAEGYSVSREKKESFPLTVTSAQKNPTAFYLCASSITGSGVNTGELFFGEGSRLTVL.

The chain is built from TRBV11-2 and TRBJ2-3; TRBD2 is a possible D gene (6 bases). Germline values: CDR1 SGHAT, CDR2 FQNNGV. This CDR3 contains 15 residues. Trimming removed 2 bases from V and 3 bases from J, with 12 bases in between. The CDR3 DNA sequence: TGTGCCAGCAGCTTAAGTCGGGCGGGAACAGATACGCAGTATTTT. Protein: CASSLSRAGTDTQYF.

This clone has a single count. The J gene is TRBJ2-5, the V gene TRBV5-1; 10 nucleotides line up with TRBD2. V dropped 4 bases and J dropped 5; count of bases not matched to a gene: 8. Looked up from germline, CDR1 is SGHRS and CDR2 is YFSETQ. This CDR3 has 15 amino acids. The CDR3 nucleotides read TGCGCCAGCAGCCTAAAGCGGGAGGGCGGTGAGACCCAGTACTTC. Its protein is CASSLKREGGETQYF.

V gene TRBV5-1 combines with J gene TRBJ2-1; 8 nucleotides align to TRBD2. V was pared by 6 bases and J by 4 bases, with 6 bases of the junction left unmatched. This CDR3 is built from 14 residues. Germline V gives CDR1 SGHRS, CDR2 YFSETQ. The CDR3: CASKSGSDYNEQFF. In DNA, the CDR3 is TGCGCCAGCAAAAGCGGGAGCGATTACAATGAGCAGTTCTTC.

This chain links TRBV20-1 with TRBJ1-5, with D perhaps matching TRBD1 (5 bases). The CDR3 consists of 13 residues. Between the trimmed V and J ends, which lost 3 bases and 6 bases, there was a span of 12 bases. CDR1 is DFQATT and CDR2 is SNEGSKA in the germline V gene (reference sequence). The CDR3 DNA follows: TGCAGTGCTAGTTTTGGGAGGGGTCAGCCCCAGCATTTT. It specifies CSASFGRGQPQHF.

Many counts were recorded for this clone. The chain uses TRBV18 and TRBJ1-2, with a weak D call TRBD1 (6 bases). Trimming left V 4 bases short and J 3 bases short, with 15 bases between. Germline V gene lookup returns CDR1 KGHSH and CDR2 LQKENI. CDR3 length: 15 residues. The CDR3 nucleotides read TGTGCCAGCTCACGAAATGGACAGCCTGACTATGGCTACACCTTC. Its protein product is CASSRNGQPDYGYTF.

The chain joins TRBV10-2 to TRBJ1-3, with D possibly being TRBD1 (6 bases). CDR1 and CDR2 from the germline V gene are WSHSY and SAAADI. The CDR3 length is 16 residues. The V gene lost 6 bases and the J gene lost 0 bases, with 15 bases spanning the gap. The CDR3 sequence is CASRDTTGTSGNTIYF. The DNA for the CDR3 is TGCGCCAGCAGAGATACCACAGGGACCTCTGGAAACACCATATATTTT.

The chain employs TRBV3-1 (or the pseudogene TRBV3-2) and TRBJ1-5; D might be TRBD1 (6 bases). V lost 2 bases and J 4 bases, leaving 9 bases between the germline ends. The germline V gene encodes CDR1 LGHDT and CDR2 YNNKEL (reference sequence). The length of the CDR3 is 14 residues. The CDR3 reads CASSQNQGNQPQHF. The CDR3 DNA sequence: TGTGCCAGCAGCCAAAACCAGGGGAATCAGCCCCAGCATTTT.

This chain joins TRBV11-2 and TRBJ2-2, with D maybe TRBD2 (5 bases). Per the germline V gene, CDR1 is SGHAT and CDR2 is FQNNGV. This CDR3 contains 15 residues. Trimming shortened V by 1 base and J by 6 bases, and 12 bases separated the two germline ends. The CDR3 region has the DNA TGTGCCAGCAGCTTAGGTACTAGGGATTCCGGGGAGCTGTTTTTT. This gives the protein CASSLGTRDSGELFF. The full variable domain, in which reference TRBV11-2 and TRBJ2-2 provide the parts outside the CDR3, is EAGVAQSPRYKIIEKRQSVAFWCNPISGHATLYWYQQILGQGPKLLIQFQNNGVVDDSQLPKDRFSAERLKGVDSTLKIQPAKLEDSAVYLCASSLGTRDSGELFFGEGSRLTVL.

The table lists this clone with a few counts. The V gene is TRBV28, the J gene TRBJ1-2; 9 bases agree with TRBD1. V lost 5 bases to trimming and J lost 8 bases; unmatched junction nucleotides: 12. Per the germline V gene, CDR1 is MDHEN and CDR2 is SYDVKM. The CDR3 sequence is 15 residues long. The DNA of the CDR3 is TGTGCCAGCAGTGGACAGGGGCGTTTCACGGGAGGCTACACCTTC. It is translated as CASSGQGRFTGGYTF.

The gene calls are TRBV9 and TRBJ2-1, with D possibly being TRBD2 (6 bases). The CDR3 totals 14 residues. Trimming left V 3 bases short and J 0 bases short, with 7 bases between. Germline V gene lookup returns CDR1 SGDLS and CDR2 YYNGEE. The CDR3 bases are TGTGCCAGCAGCGCCGGGGGCTCCTACAATGAGCAGTTCTTC. Protein: CASSAGGSYNEQFF.